This T cell receptor beta chain was sequenced for a study of kidney transplant recipient with SARS-CoV-2 infection. Trimming took 3 bases from V and 0 from J, leaving 12 bases between them. Per the germline V gene, CDR1 is SGHVS and CDR2 is FQNEAQ. CDR3 size: 16 residues. Each CDR3 protein gets one entry after TCRdb re-called the reads with MiXCR. Of fewer than 250,000 distinct CDR3 sequences detected, more than 25% appear once; the ten largest clones hold less than 8.5%. The chain joins TRBV7-8 to TRBJ1-5; TRBD1 might be the D (6 bases). The receptor comes from a male patient aged 25-45 years who had COVID-19 and was a kidney transplant recipient. The T cells may come from the graft donor. The specimen comprised a blood sample, sampled at baseline and between days 110 and 120 from a kidney transplant recipient. The CDR3, as DNA: TGTGCCAGCAGCTTCGGGGGACACTATAGCAATCAGCCCCAGCATTTT. Its protein product is CASSFGGHYSNQPQHF.